Below are 24 T cell receptor beta chains sequenced from a single sample in a study of OX40 agonist ivuxolimab in advanced cancers. Generated by immunoSEQ multiplex PCR, the TCRdb table keeps only in-frame clones and is missing some. Among about 100,000 clones listed, 89% were seen once. The sequences come from CD4+ or CD8+ T cells sorted from blood, collected in a trial of the OX40 agonist ivuxolimab. The receptors come from an adult with an advanced solid tumor such as melanoma, head and neck, liver or kidney cancer.

V usage is TRBV19 and J usage is TRBJ2-7; D unresolved. Trimming left V 5 bases short and J 6 bases short, with 11 bases between. Germline V gene lookup returns CDR1 LNHDA and CDR2 SQIVND (reference sequence). This CDR3 comprises 12 residues. As DNA, the CDR3 is TGTGCCAGTAGTTTCGACAAAGTCGAGCAGTACTTC. This gives the protein CASSFDKVEQYF.

Details on this clone: Within the sample, other DNA sequences also encode this same CDR3. V and J are TRBV5-1 and TRBJ2-5; TRBD1 matches 8 bases. Germline trimming cut 4 bases from V and 1 base from J; bases unmatched to any gene: 3. CDR1 and CDR2 from the germline V gene are SGHRS and YFSETQ. The CDR3 is made up of 14 amino acids. In nucleotides, the CDR3 is TGCGCCAGCAGCCCAGGGACAGGCCAAGAGACCCAGTACTTC. Its translation is CASSPGTGQETQYF. Supplemented by reference TRBV5-1 and TRBJ2-5, the full variable domain reads KAGVTQTPRYLIKTRGQQVTLSCSPISGHRSVSWYQQTPGQGLQFLFEYFSETQRNKGNFPGRFSGRQFSNSRSEMNVSTLELGDSALYLCASSPGTGQETQYFGPGTRLLVL.

V gene TRBV29-1 combines with J gene TRBJ1-2, with D uncertain. The CDR3 consists of 11 residues. Germline V gene sequence: CDR1 SQVTM, CDR2 ANQGSEA. Trimming removed 7 bases at V and 8 bases at J, with 14 bases between. The CDR3 sequence is CSASSPVGYTF. The CDR3 DNA reads as TGCAGCGCCTCGAGTCCGGTCGGCTACACCTTC. Together with reference TRBV29-1 and TRBJ1-2, the CDR3 gives the full variable domain: SAVISQKPSRDICQRGTSLTIQCQVDSQVTMMFWYRQQPGQSLTLIATANQGSEATYESGFVIDKFPISRPNLTFSTLTVSNMSPEDSSIYLCSASSPVGYTFGSGTRLTVV.

The CDR3 region is CARSLTVEKLFF. As DNA, the CDR3 is TGTGCCAGAAGCTTGACGGTTGAAAAACTGTTTTTT. The rearrangement joins TRBV5-3 to TRBJ1-4; D call uncertain. TRBV5-3 is filed as an ORF, its function uncertain. The CDR3 runs to 12 residues. Trimming removed 1 base at V and 7 bases at J, with 5 bases between.

V gene TRBV7-9 combines with J gene TRBJ1-4; D remains ambiguous. CDR3 length equals 16 residues. The ends were cut back, 2 bases at V and 5 bases at J, with 15 bases in the middle. CDR1 SEHNR and CDR2 FQNEAQ come from the germline V gene (reference sequence). CDR3 loop: CASSLSMAAKNEKLFF. The CDR3 nucleotides are TGTGCCAGCAGCTTATCCATGGCGGCAAAAAATGAAAAACTGTTTTTT.

This clone was recorded once. J is TRBJ1-4 and V is TRBV6-6; possibly TRBD1 for D (5 bases). This CDR3 is built from 13 residues. The V end lost 7 bases, the J end lost 3 bases, and 9 bases lay between the germline ends. Per germline, CDR1 MNHNY and CDR2 SVGAGI (reference sequence). The CDR3 DNA reads as TGTGCCAGCATTCAGGGTGCTAATGAAAAACTGTTTTTT. Its translation: CASIQGANEKLFF.

The rearrangement joins TRBV30 to TRBJ2-1; D is ambiguous. The CDR3 runs 13 residues. The V gene lost 4 bases and the J gene lost 5 bases, with 12 bases spanning the gap. CDR1 is GTSNPN, CDR2 SVGIG, per germline (reference sequence). This chain's CDR3 is CAWTGRGHNEQFF. DNA of the CDR3: TGTGCCTGGACCGGCCGAGGCCACAATGAGCAGTTCTTC.

CDR3 sequence reads: CASSHGPGFGQPQHF. The CDR3 DNA sequence: TGTGCCAGCAGTCATGGCCCGGGCTTCGGGCAGCCCCAGCATTTT. The gene calls are TRBV16 and TRBJ1-5; D remains ambiguous. There are 15 residues in the CDR3. Germline V gene sequence: CDR1 KGHSY, CDR2 FQNENV. V lost 6 bases, J lost 7 bases, and 19 bases lay in between.

The rearrangement uses TRBV27 and TRBJ2-3, with 10 bases lining up with TRBD2. This CDR3 contains 15 residues. Germline assignment: CDR1 MNHEY and CDR2 SMNVEV (reference sequence). Germline trimming cut 5 bases from V and 5 bases from J; bases unmatched to any gene: 7. The CDR3 bases are TGTGCCAGCAGTCCCCAGCGGGAGGGAGAAGATACGCAGTATTTT. This sequence encodes CASSPQREGEDTQYF.

This rearrangement joins TRBV28 to TRBJ2-7; 7 nucleotides align to TRBD2. This CDR3 comprises 16 residues. CDR1 and CDR2 (germline): MDHEN, SYDVKM. The trim removed 4 bases at V and 0 bases at J, leaving 9 bases unmatched. The CDR3 bases are TGTGCCAGCAGTTCCCGGGGTAGCGGGCACTCCTACGAGCAGTACTTC. Translated, it gives CASSSRGSGHSYEQYF.

The chain combines TRBV14 with TRBJ2-7; 7 bases line up with TRBD2. CDR1 is SGHDN, CDR2 FVKESK, per germline. This CDR3 is built from 17 residues. J was trimmed by 2 bases and V by 3 bases; bases with no gene match: 13. This CDR3 is CASSQLPGLPKAYEQYF. Here the CDR3 DNA reads TGTGCCAGCAGCCAGTTGCCGGGACTACCAAAGGCCTACGAGCAGTACTTC.

DNA for the CDR3: TGTGCCAGCAGCTTTGGGCGGGTAGGAGGTGAAAAACTGTTTTTT. This gives the protein CASSFGRVGGEKLFF. The chain couples TRBV7-9 to TRBJ1-4; D is uncertain. The V gene's germline CDR1 is SEHNR and CDR2 FQNEAQ (reference sequence). This CDR3 has 15 residues. Trimming left V 3 bases short and J 7 bases short, with 15 bases between.

J is TRBJ2-5 and V is TRBV29-1; D possibly corresponds to TRBD1 (5 bases). Germline values: CDR1 SQVTM, CDR2 ANQGSEA. The CDR3 has 15 residues. V lost 2 bases and J lost 9, with 22 bases in between. The CDR3 here is CSVESQGNVVVPQYF. The CDR3 DNA follows: TGCAGCGTTGAAAGCCAGGGAAACGTAGTTGTGCCCCAGTACTTC.

The genes are TRBV15 and TRBJ2-7; D not certain. The germline CDR1 and CDR2 sequences are LNHNV and YYDKDF (reference sequence). The CDR3 covers 14 residues. Trimming removed 6 bases at V and 1 base at J, with 13 bases between. CDR3 coding DNA: TGTGCCACCAGGTCTAAGGCGGAGTCCTACGAGCAGTACTTC. Encoded protein: CATRSKAESYEQYF.

The chain uses TRBV4-1 and TRBJ1-5; possible D gene TRBD1, 5 bases. V gave up 1 base and J gave up 2 bases, with 12 bases separating them. The germline gives CDR1 MGHRA, CDR2 YSYEKL. This CDR3 spans 16 amino acids. For the CDR3, the DNA is TGCGCCAGCAGCCAAGCCAGGGTCGATGGCAATCAGCCCCAGCATTTT. Translation: CASSQARVDGNQPQHF.

This clone was found a few times. V is TRBV27 and J is TRBJ1-4, with D possibly being TRBD1 (5 bases). The CDR3 runs 14 residues. Germline lookup yields CDR1 MNHEY and CDR2 SMNVEV (reference sequence). The V end lost 6 bases, the J end lost 6 bases, and 14 bases lay between the germline ends. The CDR3 bases are TGTGCCAGCAGGCTAGACGGGGGAGATGAAAAACTGTTTTTT. This encodes CASRLDGGDEKLFF.

The CDR3 bases are TGCGCCAGCAGCGCGACAGGGGTAGGCGGCTACACCTTC. This codes for CASSATGVGGYTF. V gene TRBV5-1 combines with J gene TRBJ1-2; 8 bases line up with TRBD1. The CDR3 runs 13 residues. Per germline, CDR1 SGHRS and CDR2 YFSETQ. Germline trimming cut 4 bases from V and 8 bases from J; bases unmatched to any gene: 7.

CDR3 loop: CASSQDGHSYEQYF. DNA for the CDR3: TGTGCCAGCAGCCAAGATGGGCACAGCTACGAGCAGTACTTC. The chain is built from TRBV4-2 and TRBJ2-7; D gene unclear. Germline CDR1 reads LGHNA; CDR2 reads YNFKEQ. The V gene lost 0 bases and the J gene lost 3 bases, with 9 bases spanning the gap. The length of the CDR3 is 14 residues.

The rearrangement links TRBV28 to TRBJ1-5, with 8 bases fitting TRBD1. This CDR3 spans 17 amino acids. Germline CDR1 is MDHEN and CDR2 is SYDVKM. V shed 3 bases and J 7 bases; nucleotides not matched to a gene: 14. The CDR3 DNA follows: TGTGCCAGCAGTTTCATCCAGGGGGCGTTAATACCCCAGCCCCAGCATTTT. Translation: CASSFIQGALIPQPQHF.

This chain connects TRBV15 to TRBJ2-7; D is unclear. This CDR3 region has 14 residues. Trimming stripped 0 bases from V and 2 bases from J, with 8 bases between. The germline gives CDR1 LNHNV, CDR2 YYDKDF (reference sequence). The CDR3 reads CATSRDRPTYEQYF. The CDR3 DNA is TGTGCCACCAGCAGAGATCGTCCAACCTACGAGCAGTACTTC.

This clone was detected once. This same CDR3 is encoded by further DNA sequences in the sample. In nucleotides, the CDR3 is TGTGCCAGTAGCCTGACAGGGGGCAGCTACGAGCAGTACTTC. This sequence encodes CASSLTGGSYEQYF. This chain links TRBV19 with TRBJ2-7, with 10 bases that match TRBD1. Germline lookup yields CDR1 LNHDA and CDR2 SQIVND (reference sequence). The CDR3 covers 14 residues. With 6 bases clipped from V and 3 bases from J, the junction kept 5 bases outside the gene matches.

The V and J genes are TRBV5-1 and TRBJ1-1, with 7 bases matching TRBD1. V dropped 4 bases and J dropped 0; count of bases not matched to a gene: 9. The CDR3 is made up of 16 amino acids. Germline CDR1 is SGHRS and CDR2 is YFSETQ. The CDR3 here is CASSLRGQMMNTEAFF. CDR3 DNA sequence: TGCGCCAGCAGCCTAAGGGGACAGATGATGAACACTGAAGCTTTCTTT.

The chain combines TRBV19 with TRBJ2-3; perhaps TRBD1 as D (6 bases). Per germline, CDR1 LNHDA and CDR2 SQIVND (reference sequence). V lost 6 bases to trimming and J lost 1 base, with 17 bases between them. The CDR3 extends over 16 amino acids. The CDR3 DNA reads as TGTGCCAGTAGCATACCCAGGGGCAATCGCACAGATACGCAGTATTTT. Residues: CASSIPRGNRTDTQYF.

The V gene is TRBV9, the J gene TRBJ1-4; 8 bases line up with TRBD1. The V segment lost 3 bases and the J segment 8 bases; nucleotides outside the gene matches: 12. Germline-derived CDR1 and CDR2 are SGDLS and YYNGEE. The CDR3 length is 16 residues. DNA of the CDR3: TGTGCCAGCAGCGCGGGAGACAGGGGAATTAGGGAAAAACTGTTTTTT. The encoded protein is CASSAGDRGIREKLFF.